The 7 T cell receptor beta chains listed next were all sequenced from one sample in a study of vaccination effects on CD4 cells after COVID-19. TCRdb's table, derived via immunoSEQ multiplex PCR, lists solely in-frame clones and lacks some. The profile shows tens of thousands of clones, roughly 70% of them singletons. ViraFEST expansion of antigen-specific CD4+ T cells with viral peptide pools preceded sequencing. Cultured cells yielded isolated CD4+ T cells after 10 days. Nucleocapsid antibodies stayed negative before and after vaccination, showing no earlier SARS-CoV-2 infection. These receptors' antigens are unknown. The starting material was CD4+ T cells from PBMCs cultured with SARS-CoV-2 spike peptides, obtained before COVID-19 vaccination. The receptors were sampled from a human donor who received a COVID-19 vaccine.

This chain uses TRBV6-2 or TRBV6-3 with TRBJ2-2, with unresolved D. V lost 3 bases and J 7 bases, leaving 15 bases between the germline ends. The germline CDR1 and CDR2 sequences are MNHEY and SVGEGT. The CDR3 runs 15 residues. The CDR3 DNA follows: TGTGCCAGCAGTTATTTCGGCGATGGGGTCGGGGAGCTGTTTTTT. It is translated as CASSYFGDGVGELFF.

The V gene is TRBV28, the J gene TRBJ1-1; D unclear. V gave up 7 bases and J gave up 6 bases, with 15 bases separating them. Germline-derived CDR1 and CDR2 are MDHEN and SYDVKM. This CDR3 comprises 13 residues. CDR3 nucleotides: TGTGCCAGCATCACACGGTCAGGTTCTGAAGCTTTCTTT. Translating gives CASITRSGSEAFF.

The chain links TRBV30 to TRBJ2-3; TRBD2 agrees at 8 bases. This CDR3 spans 14 amino acids. The germline CDR1 and CDR2 sequences are GTSNPN and SVGIG (reference sequence). Trimming took 2 bases from V and 1 from J; bases not matched to a gene: 2. The CDR3 reads CAWSQLAGTDTQYF. CDR3 bases: TGTGCCTGGAGTCAACTAGCGGGCACAGATACGCAGTATTTT.

J is TRBJ2-7 and V is TRBV3-1 (or the pseudogene TRBV3-2); D perhaps matches TRBD2 (6 bases). V was pared by 1 base and J by 0 bases, with 10 bases between. There are 15 residues in the CDR3. Germline-derived CDR1 and CDR2 are LGHDT and YNNKEL (reference sequence). The CDR3 region is CASSQAAGSSYEQYF. The CDR3 region has the DNA TGTGCCAGCAGCCAAGCGGCGGGGTCCTCCTACGAGCAGTACTTC.

The rearrangement uses TRBV4-1 and TRBJ1-1; D is uncertain. The germline CDR1 and CDR2 sequences are MGHRA and YSYEKL. The length of the CDR3 is 13 residues. Trimming left V 0 bases short and J 10 bases short, with 12 bases between. This CDR3 is CASSQEARGLAFF. CDR3 DNA sequence: TGCGCCAGCAGCCAAGAGGCGCGTGGGCTAGCTTTCTTT.

The chain couples TRBV6-6 to TRBJ2-2; D unclear. Trimming removed 7 bases at V and 4 bases at J, with 4 bases between. Germline CDR1 reads MNHNY; CDR2 reads SVGAGI (reference sequence). The CDR3 contains 11 residues. CDR3 region: CASTRTGELFF. In DNA form, the CDR3 reads TGTGCCAGCACCCGCACCGGGGAGCTGTTTTTT.

Only one count was recorded for this clone. The V call is TRBV6-5, the J call TRBJ2-2, with D uncertain. The CDR3 loop spans 13 amino acids. Germline V lookup: CDR1 MNHEY, CDR2 SVGAGI. The germline V and J ends were trimmed by 10 bases and 7 bases, with 16 bases remaining between them. This chain's CDR3 is CATTASLNGELFF. In nucleotides, the CDR3 is TGTGCCACCACCGCCTCGTTGAACGGGGAGCTGTTTTTT.